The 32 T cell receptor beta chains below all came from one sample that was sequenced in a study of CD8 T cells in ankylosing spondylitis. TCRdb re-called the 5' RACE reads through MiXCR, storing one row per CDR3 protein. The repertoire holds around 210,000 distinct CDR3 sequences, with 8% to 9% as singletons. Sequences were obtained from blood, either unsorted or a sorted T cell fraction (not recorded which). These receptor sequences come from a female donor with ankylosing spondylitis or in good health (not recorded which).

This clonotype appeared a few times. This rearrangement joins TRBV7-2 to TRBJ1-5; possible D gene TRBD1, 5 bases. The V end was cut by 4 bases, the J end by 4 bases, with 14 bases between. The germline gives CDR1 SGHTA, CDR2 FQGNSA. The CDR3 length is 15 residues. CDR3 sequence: CASSSGVDANQPQHF. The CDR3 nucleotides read TGTGCCAGCAGCTCGGGGGTGGACGCAAATCAGCCCCAGCATTTT.

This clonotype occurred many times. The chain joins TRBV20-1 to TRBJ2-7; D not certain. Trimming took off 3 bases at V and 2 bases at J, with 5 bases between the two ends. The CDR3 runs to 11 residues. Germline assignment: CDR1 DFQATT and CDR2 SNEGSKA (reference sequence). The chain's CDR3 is CSARQAYEQYF. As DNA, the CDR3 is TGCAGTGCTAGGCAGGCCTACGAGCAGTACTTC.

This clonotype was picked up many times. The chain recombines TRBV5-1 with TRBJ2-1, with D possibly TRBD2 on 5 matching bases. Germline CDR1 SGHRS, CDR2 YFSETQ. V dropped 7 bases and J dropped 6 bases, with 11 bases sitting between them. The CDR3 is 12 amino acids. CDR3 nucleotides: TGCGCCAGCGGCGTCCGGGGCAATGAGCAGTTCTTC. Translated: CASGVRGNEQFF.

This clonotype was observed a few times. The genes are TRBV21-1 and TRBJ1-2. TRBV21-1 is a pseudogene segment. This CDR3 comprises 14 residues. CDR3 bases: TGTGCCAGCAGCAAGTCGGTGGCAGTATATGGCTACACCTTC. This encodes CASSKSVAVYGYTF.

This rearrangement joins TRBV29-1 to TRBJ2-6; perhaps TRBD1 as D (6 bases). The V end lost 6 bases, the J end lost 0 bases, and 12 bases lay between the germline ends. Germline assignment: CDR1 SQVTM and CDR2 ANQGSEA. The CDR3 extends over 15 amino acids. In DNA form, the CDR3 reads TGCAGCGTGCCCCAGGACAGCTCTGGGGCCAACGTCCTGACTTTC. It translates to CSVPQDSSGANVLTF.

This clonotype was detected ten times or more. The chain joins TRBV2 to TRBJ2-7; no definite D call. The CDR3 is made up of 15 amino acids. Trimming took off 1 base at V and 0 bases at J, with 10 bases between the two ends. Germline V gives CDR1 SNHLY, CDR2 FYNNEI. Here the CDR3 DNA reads TGTGCCAGCAGTGAAGAAGCAGTCCTCTCCTACGAGCAGTACTTC. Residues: CASSEEAVLSYEQYF. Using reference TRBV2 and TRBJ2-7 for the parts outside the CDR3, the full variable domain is EPEVTQTPSHQVTQMGQEVILRCVPISNHLYFYWYRQILGQKVEFLVSFYNNEISEKSEIFDDQFSVERPDGSNFTLKIRSTKLEDSAMYFCASSEEAVLSYEQYFGPGTRLTVT.

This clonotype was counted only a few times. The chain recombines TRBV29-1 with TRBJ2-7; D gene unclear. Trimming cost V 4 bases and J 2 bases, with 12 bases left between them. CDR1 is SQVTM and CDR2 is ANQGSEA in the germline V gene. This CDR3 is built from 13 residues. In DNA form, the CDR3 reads TGCAGCGTTGGGGAAGGACGGACCTACGAGCAGTACTTC. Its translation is CSVGEGRTYEQYF.

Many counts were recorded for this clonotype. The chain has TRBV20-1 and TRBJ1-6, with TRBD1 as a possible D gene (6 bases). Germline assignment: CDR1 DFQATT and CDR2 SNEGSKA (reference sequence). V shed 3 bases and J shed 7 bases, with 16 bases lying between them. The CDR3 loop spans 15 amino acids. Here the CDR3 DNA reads TGCAGTGCTAGGCTACAGGGTCGGGGCAATTCACCCCTCCACTTT. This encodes CSARLQGRGNSPLHF.

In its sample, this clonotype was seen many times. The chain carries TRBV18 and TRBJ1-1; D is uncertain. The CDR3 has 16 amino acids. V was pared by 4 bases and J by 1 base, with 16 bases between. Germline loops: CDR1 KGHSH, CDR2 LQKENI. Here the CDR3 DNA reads TGTGCCAGCTCACAGGGCCTGATGGGAACGAACACTGAAGCTTTCTTT. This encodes CASSQGLMGTNTEAFF.

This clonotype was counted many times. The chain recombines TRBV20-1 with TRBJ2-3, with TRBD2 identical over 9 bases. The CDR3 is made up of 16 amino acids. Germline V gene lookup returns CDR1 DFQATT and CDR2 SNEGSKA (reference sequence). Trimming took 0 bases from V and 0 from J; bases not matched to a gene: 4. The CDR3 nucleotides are TGCAGTGCTAGAGATAGACTAGCGGCTAGCACAGATACGCAGTATTTT. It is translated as CSARDRLAASTDTQYF.

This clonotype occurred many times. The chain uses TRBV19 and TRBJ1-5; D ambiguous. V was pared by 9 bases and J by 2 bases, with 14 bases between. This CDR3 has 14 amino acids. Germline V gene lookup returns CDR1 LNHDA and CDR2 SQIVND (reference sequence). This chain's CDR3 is CASHRRGGNQPQHF. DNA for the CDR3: TGTGCCAGCCATCGGCGTGGGGGCAATCAGCCCCAGCATTTT.

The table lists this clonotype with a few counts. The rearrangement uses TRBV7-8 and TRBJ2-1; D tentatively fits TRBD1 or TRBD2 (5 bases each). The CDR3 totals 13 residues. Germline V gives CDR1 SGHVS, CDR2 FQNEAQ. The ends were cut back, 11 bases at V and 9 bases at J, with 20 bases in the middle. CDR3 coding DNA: TGTGCCGTTCTAGAGCGGAGAGGGGTTGAGCAGTTCTTC. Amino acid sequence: CAVLERRGVEQFF.

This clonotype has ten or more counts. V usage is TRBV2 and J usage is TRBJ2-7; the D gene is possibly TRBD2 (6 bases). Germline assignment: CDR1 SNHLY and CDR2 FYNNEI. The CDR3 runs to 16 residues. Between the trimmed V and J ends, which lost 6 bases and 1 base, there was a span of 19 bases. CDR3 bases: TGTGCCAGCAGCTCAGACGTACTAGCTGATTCCTACGAGCAGTACTTC. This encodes CASSSDVLADSYEQYF.

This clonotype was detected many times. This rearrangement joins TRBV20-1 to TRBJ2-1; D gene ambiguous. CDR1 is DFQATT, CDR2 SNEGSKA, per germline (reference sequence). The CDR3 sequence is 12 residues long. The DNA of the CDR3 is TGCAGCTTCGGTTCTGTGGGAAATGAGCAGTTCTTC. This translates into CSFGSVGNEQFF.

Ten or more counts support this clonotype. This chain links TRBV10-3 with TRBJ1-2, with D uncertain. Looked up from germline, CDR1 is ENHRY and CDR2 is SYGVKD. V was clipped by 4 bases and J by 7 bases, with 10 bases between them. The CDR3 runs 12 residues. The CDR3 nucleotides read TGTGCCATCAGTGTTGGAACATCTGGCTACACCTTC. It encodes CAISVGTSGYTF.

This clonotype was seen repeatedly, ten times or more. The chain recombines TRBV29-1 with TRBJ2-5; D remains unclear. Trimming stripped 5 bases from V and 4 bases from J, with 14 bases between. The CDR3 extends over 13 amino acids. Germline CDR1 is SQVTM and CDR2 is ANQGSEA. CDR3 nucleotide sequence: TGCAGCGTTTCTGGTTGGCCGGCAGAGACCCAGTACTTC. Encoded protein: CSVSGWPAETQYF.

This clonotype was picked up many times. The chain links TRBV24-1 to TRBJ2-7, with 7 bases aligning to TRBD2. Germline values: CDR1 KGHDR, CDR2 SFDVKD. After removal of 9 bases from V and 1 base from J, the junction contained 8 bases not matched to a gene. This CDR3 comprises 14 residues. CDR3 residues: CATRPGGKSYEQYF. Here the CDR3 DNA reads TGTGCCACCCGGCCCGGGGGGAAGTCCTACGAGCAGTACTTC.

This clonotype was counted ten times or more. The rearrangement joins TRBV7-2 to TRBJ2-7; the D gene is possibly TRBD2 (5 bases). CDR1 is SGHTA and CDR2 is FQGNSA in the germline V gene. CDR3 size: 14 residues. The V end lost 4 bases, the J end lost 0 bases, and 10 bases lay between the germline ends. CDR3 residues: CASSSGISSYEQYF. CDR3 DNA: TGTGCCAGCAGCTCCGGGATTTCCTCCTACGAGCAGTACTTC.

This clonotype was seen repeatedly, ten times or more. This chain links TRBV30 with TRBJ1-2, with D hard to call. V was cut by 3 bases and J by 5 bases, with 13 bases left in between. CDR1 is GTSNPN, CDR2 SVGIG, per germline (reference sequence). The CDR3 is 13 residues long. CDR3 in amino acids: CAWRVSPWYGYTF. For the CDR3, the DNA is TGTGCCTGGAGAGTCAGCCCTTGGTATGGCTACACCTTC.

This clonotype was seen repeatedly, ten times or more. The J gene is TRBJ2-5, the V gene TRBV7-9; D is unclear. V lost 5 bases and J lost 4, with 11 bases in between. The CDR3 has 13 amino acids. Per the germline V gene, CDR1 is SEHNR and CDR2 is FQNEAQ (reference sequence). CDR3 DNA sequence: TGTGCCAGCAGCGCGGCAGGTTCAGAGACCCAGTACTTC. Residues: CASSAAGSETQYF.

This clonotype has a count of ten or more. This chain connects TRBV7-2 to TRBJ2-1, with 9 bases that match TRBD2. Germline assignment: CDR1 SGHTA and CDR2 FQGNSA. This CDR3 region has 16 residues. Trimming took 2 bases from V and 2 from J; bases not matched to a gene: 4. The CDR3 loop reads CASSLRAGGAYNEQFF. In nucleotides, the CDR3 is TGTGCCAGCAGCTTACGTGCGGGAGGGGCCTACAATGAGCAGTTCTTC.

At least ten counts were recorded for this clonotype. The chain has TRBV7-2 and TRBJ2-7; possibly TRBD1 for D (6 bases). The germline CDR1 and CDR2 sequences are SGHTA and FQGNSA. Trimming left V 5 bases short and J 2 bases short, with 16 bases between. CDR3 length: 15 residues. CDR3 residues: CASSLDGGGAYEQYF. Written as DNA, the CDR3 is TGTGCCAGCAGCCTCGACGGTGGGGGCGCCTACGAGCAGTACTTC. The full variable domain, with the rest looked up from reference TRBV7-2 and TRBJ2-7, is GAGVSQSPSNKVTEKGKDVELRCDPISGHTALYWYRQSLGQGLEFLIYFQGNSAPDKSGLPSDRFSAERTGGSVSTLTIQRTQQEDSAVYLCASSLDGGGAYEQYFGPGTRLTVT.

CDR3 in amino acids: CATELGGTTNTGELFF. The CDR3, as DNA: TGTGCCACCGAGCTAGGCGGGACAACGAACACCGGGGAGCTGTTTTTT. This chain connects TRBV19 to TRBJ2-2, with D perhaps assigned TRBD1 or TRBD2 (6 bases each). The CDR3 loop spans 16 amino acids. Trimming removed 10 bases at V and 0 bases at J, with 18 bases between. The germline gives CDR1 LNHDA, CDR2 SQIVND (reference sequence).

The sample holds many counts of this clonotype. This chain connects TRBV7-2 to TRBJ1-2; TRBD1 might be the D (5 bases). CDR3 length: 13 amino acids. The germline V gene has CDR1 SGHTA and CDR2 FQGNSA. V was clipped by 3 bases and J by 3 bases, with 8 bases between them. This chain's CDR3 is CASSFPGHYGYTF. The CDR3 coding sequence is TGTGCCAGCAGCTTCCCGGGACACTATGGCTACACCTTC.

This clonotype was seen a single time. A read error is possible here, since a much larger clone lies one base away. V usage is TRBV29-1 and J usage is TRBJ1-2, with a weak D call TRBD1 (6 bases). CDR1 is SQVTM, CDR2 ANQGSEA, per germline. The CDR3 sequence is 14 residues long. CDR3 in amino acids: CSVALGGGNYGHTF. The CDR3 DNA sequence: TGCAGCGTTGCCTTGGGGGGGGGCAACTATGGCCACACCTTC. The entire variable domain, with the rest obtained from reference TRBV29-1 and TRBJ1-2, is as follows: SAVISQKPSRDICQRGTSLTIQCQVDSQVTMMFWYRQQPGQSLTLIATANQGSEATYESGFVIDKFPISRPNLTFSTLTVSNMSPEDSSIYLCSVALGGGNYGHTFGSGTRLTVV.

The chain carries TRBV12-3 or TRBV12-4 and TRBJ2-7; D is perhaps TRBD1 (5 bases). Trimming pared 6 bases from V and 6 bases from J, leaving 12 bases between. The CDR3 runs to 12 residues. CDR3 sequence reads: CASSPPGFEQYF. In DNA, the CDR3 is TGTGCCAGCAGCCCCCCAGGGTTCGAGCAGTACTTC.

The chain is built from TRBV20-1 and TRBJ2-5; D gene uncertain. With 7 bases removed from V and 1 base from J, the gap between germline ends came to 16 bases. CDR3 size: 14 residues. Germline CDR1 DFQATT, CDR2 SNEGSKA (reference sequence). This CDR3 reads CSVLSWATQETQYF. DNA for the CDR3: TGCAGTGTTCTTTCCTGGGCCACCCAAGAGACCCAGTACTTC.

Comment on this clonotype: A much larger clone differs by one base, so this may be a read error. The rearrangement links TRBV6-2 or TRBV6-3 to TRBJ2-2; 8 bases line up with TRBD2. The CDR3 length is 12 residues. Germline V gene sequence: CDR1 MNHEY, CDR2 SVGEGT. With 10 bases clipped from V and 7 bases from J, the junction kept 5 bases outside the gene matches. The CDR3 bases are TGTGCCACCGGGAGGGGGGTCGGGGAGCTGTTTTTT. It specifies CATGRGVGELFF.

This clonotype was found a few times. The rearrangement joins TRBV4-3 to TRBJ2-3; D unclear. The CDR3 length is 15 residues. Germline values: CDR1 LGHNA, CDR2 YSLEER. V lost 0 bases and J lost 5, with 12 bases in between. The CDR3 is CASSQDLSRQDTQYF. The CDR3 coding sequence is TGCGCCAGCAGCCAAGATCTCTCGCGGCAAGATACGCAGTATTTT.

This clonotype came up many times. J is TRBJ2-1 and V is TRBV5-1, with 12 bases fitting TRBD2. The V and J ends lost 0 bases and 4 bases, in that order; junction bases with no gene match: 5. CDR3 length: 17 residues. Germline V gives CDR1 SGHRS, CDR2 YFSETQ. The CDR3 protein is CASSLELAGGRYNEQFF. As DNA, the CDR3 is TGCGCCAGCAGCTTGGAACTAGCGGGAGGAAGATACAATGAGCAGTTCTTC.

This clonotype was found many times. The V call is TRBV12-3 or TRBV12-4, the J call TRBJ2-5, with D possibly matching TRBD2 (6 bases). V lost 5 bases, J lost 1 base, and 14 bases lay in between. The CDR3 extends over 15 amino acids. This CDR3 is CASSAGRGLQETQYF. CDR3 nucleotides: TGTGCCAGCAGTGCCGGGCGGGGCCTCCAAGAGACCCAGTACTTC.

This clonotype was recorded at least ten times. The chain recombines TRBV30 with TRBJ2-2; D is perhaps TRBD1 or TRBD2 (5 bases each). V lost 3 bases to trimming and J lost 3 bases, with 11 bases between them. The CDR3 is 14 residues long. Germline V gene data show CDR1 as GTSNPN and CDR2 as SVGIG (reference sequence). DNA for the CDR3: TGTGCCTGGAGCCCCGGGGCCCACACCGGGGAGCTGTTTTTT. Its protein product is CAWSPGAHTGELFF. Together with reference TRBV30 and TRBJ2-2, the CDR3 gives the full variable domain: SQTIHQWPATLVQPVGSPLSLECTVEGTSNPNLYWYRQAAGRGLQLLFYSVGIGQISSEVPQNLSASRPQDRQFILSSKKLLLSDSGFYLCAWSPGAHTGELFFGEGSRLTVL.